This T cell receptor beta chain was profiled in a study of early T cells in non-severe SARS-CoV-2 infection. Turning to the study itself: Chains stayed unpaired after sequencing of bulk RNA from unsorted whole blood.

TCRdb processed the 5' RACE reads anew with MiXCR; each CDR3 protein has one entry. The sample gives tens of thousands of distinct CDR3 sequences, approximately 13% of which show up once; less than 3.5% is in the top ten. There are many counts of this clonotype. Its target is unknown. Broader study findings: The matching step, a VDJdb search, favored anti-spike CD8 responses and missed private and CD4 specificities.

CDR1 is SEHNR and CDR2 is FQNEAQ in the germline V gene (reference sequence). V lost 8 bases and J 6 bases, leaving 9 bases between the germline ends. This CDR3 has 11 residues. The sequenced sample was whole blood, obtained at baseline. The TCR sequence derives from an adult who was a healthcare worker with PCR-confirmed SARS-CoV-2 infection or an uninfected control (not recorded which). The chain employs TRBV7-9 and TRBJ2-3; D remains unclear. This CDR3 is CASLSGDTQYF. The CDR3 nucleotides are TGTGCCAGCCTATCCGGTGATACGCAGTATTTT.